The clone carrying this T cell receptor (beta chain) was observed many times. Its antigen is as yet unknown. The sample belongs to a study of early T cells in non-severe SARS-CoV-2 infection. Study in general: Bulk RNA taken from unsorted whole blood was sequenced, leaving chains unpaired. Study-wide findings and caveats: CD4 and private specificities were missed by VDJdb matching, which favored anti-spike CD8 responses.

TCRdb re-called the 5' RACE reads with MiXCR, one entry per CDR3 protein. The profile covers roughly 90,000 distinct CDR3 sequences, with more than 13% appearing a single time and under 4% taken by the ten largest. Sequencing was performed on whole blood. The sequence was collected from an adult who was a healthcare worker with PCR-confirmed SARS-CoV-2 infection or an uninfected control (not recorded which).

The CDR3 DNA is TGCGCCTCACGGGGTGGCGAAGCTAACTATGGCTACACCTTC. Its protein is CASRGGEANYGYTF. V and J are TRBV5-1 and TRBJ1-2; no definite D call. The V end lost 10 bases, the J end lost 0 bases, and 16 bases lay between the germline ends. CDR3 length equals 14 residues. CDR1 and CDR2 from the germline V gene are SGHRS and YFSETQ.